This T cell receptor beta chain was recovered during a study of response to subunit inactivated influenza vaccine. Regarding the study as a whole: Seasonal influenza vaccination, on each occasion, was suggested by the authors to recruit few new T cells.

Per the germline V gene, CDR1 is LGHDT and CDR2 is YNNKEL (reference sequence). After removal of 4 bases from V and 6 bases from J, the junction contained 9 bases not matched to a gene. The CDR3 runs 17 residues. To note about this clonotype: Its specificity is unknown.

TCRdb processed the RT-PCR reads anew with MiXCR; each CDR3 protein has one entry. The sample includes about 570,000 distinct CDR3 sequences, 11% seen only once; the top ten take around 10%. These data are also associated with another study on T cells expressing NK-cell markers. From that study: A 5'RACE template switching approach incorporating UMIs was used to make TCR beta cDNA. Sorted CD3+CD56+NKG2C+, CD3+CD56+NKG2C- and CD3+CD56-NKG2C+ T-cell subsets were beta-chain profiled. Six of the donors carried dominant NKG2C+ clonotypes that took up roughly 1.0-8% of their CD8+ T cells. The CD3+CD56-NKG2C+ fraction of several donors was also led by these clonotypes.

The rearrangement uses TRBV3-1 and TRBJ2-1, with TRBD2 identical over 13 bases. Sample: PBMCs from blood, taken on the day of vaccination. The sequence derives from a man aged 50 to 60 who received an inactivated influenza vaccine. CDR3 bases: TGTGCCAGCAGCCCCGGACTAGCGGGAGATCACGCCAATGAGCAGTTCTTC. Protein sequence: CASSPGLAGDHANEQFF.